This T cell receptor beta chain was sequenced for a study of blood T cell repertoires in COVID-19. Overall study context: Samples taken during acute and convalescent COVID-19 were collected in the United States, Italy and Spain.

In the study's own analysis: How many nucleated cells were present was estimated from reference gene primer amplification. The data were produced by immunoSEQ multiplex PCR, yet TCRdb's version contains in-frame clones alone and is incomplete. The V and J calls and the clone size are those of that table, but D and trimming were determined from the DNA. The sample has about 370,000 clones, around 91% seen once; the top ten hold over 0.95%. Two negative PCRs, clearance, or symptom resolution characterized the recovered Cohort 3 donors. Trimming stripped 3 bases from V and 6 bases from J, with 14 bases between. Germline V CDR1 and CDR2: SNHLY, FYNNEI. The CDR3 contains 14 residues.

The chain links TRBV2 to TRBJ1-1; possibly TRBD1 for D (5 bases). Sequenced sample: PBMCs or T cells enriched from blood (not recorded which). This TCR was recovered from a man younger than 35 who had recovered from COVID-19. CDR3 residues: CASSEAGFMAEAFF. CDR3 in DNA: TGTGCCAGCAGTGAGGCAGGGTTTATGGCTGAAGCTTTCTTT.